A single sample is the source of the 32 T cell receptor beta chains below, sequenced in a study of early T cells in non-severe SARS-CoV-2 infection. From the 5' RACE reads, TCRdb called clonotypes with MiXCR, one entry per CDR3 protein. The sample comprises tens of thousands of distinct CDR3 sequences, approximately 12% of which are singletons, and 5% to 6.5% rests with the top ten. The sample consisted of whole blood. These receptors all come from an adult who was a healthcare worker with PCR-confirmed SARS-CoV-2 infection or an uninfected control (not recorded which).

CDR3 residues: CSARGLAGDDGYF. The CDR3 nucleotides are TGCAGTGCTAGAGGACTAGCGGGAGATGATGGGTATTTT. The chain employs TRBV20-1 and TRBJ2-3; 12 positions match TRBD2. The CDR3 runs to 13 residues. V gave up 1 base and J gave up 14 bases; unmatched junction bases: 7. Germline V gene sequence: CDR1 DFQATT, CDR2 SNEGSKA (reference sequence).

The rearrangement joins TRBV7-9 to TRBJ1-4; 7 bases align to TRBD1. This CDR3 has 15 amino acids. J gave up 5 bases and V 3 bases, and 6 bases lay outside the gene matches. Germline CDR1 SEHNR, CDR2 FQNEAQ (reference sequence). The CDR3 bases are TGTGCCAGCAGCTTGGACAGGAACAGAAATGAAAAACTGTTTTTT. Translation: CASSLDRNRNEKLFF. Using reference TRBV7-9 and TRBJ1-4 for the parts outside the CDR3, the full variable domain is DTGVSQNPRHKITKRGQNVTFRCDPISEHNRLYWYRQTLGQGPEFLTYFQNEAQLEKSRLLSDRFSAERPKGSFSTLEIQRTEQGDSAMYLCASSLDRNRNEKLFFGSGTQLSVL.

The V and J genes are TRBV7-9 and TRBJ2-7; D not certain. The CDR3 runs to 12 residues. Germline CDR1 is SEHNR and CDR2 is FQNEAQ (reference sequence). Trimming shortened V by 2 bases and J by 3 bases, and 5 bases separated the two germline ends. The CDR3: CASSLKVYEQYF. For the CDR3, the DNA is TGTGCCAGCAGCTTAAAAGTCTACGAGCAGTACTTC.

This clonotype has more than one count but fewer than ten. This chain links TRBV15 with TRBJ2-7, with 10 positions matching TRBD1. Germline CDR1 is LNHNV and CDR2 is YYDKDF (reference sequence). The CDR3 has 14 residues. The V gene end was trimmed by 6 bases and the J gene end by 2 bases; junction bases not matched to a gene: 4. CDR3 sequence (DNA): TGTGCCACCAGAAGGGACAGGGGCCCCTACGAGCAGTACTTC. The encoded protein is CATRRDRGPYEQYF. Full variable domain (outside the CDR3, taken from reference TRBV15 and TRBJ2-7): DAMVIQNPRYQVTQFGKPVTLSCSQTLNHNVMYWYQQKSSQAPKLLFHYYDKDFNNEADTPDNFQSRRPNTSFCFLDIRSPGLGDTAMYLCATRRDRGPYEQYFGPGTRLTVT.

Ten or more counts support this clonotype. The chain employs TRBV4-1 and TRBJ2-1; TRBD2 might be the D (5 bases). V was pared by 3 bases and J by 7 bases, with 13 bases between. Germline CDR1 and CDR2: MGHRA and YSYEKL. There are 14 residues in the CDR3. CDR3 in DNA: TGCGCCAGCAGCCAGGACCCTCGGGGTAATGAGCAGTTCTTC. It yields the protein CASSQDPRGNEQFF.

The V call is TRBV18, the J call TRBJ2-1, with a tentative D call TRBD2 (6 bases). Germline V gene lookup returns CDR1 KGHSH and CDR2 LQKENI. V was pared by 3 bases and J by 7 bases, with 16 bases between. The CDR3 sequence is 15 residues long. The CDR3 sequence is CASSPLAIRDNEQFF. DNA of the CDR3: TGTGCCAGCTCACCCCTAGCGATTAGGGATAATGAGCAGTTCTTC. The whole variable domain, filled in from reference TRBV18 and TRBJ2-1, reads NAGVMQNPRHLVRRRGQEARLRCSPMKGHSHVYWYRQLPEEGLKFMVYLQKENIIDESGMPKERFSAEFPKEGPSILRIQQVVRGDSAAYFCASSPLAIRDNEQFFGPGTRLTVL.

This clonotype was recorded at least ten times. The chain carries TRBV2 and TRBJ1-1, with unresolved D. Trimming stripped 6 bases from V and 4 bases from J, with 15 bases between. Germline CDR1 SNHLY, CDR2 FYNNEI. The CDR3 loop spans 14 amino acids. The CDR3 loop reads CASSLNRWSTEAFF. In nucleotides, the CDR3 is TGTGCCAGCAGCCTAAACCGGTGGAGCACTGAAGCTTTCTTT.

This chain joins TRBV2 and TRBJ2-1; tentatively, D is TRBD1 or TRBD2 (6 bases each). This CDR3 contains 12 residues. The V and J ends lost 11 bases and 2 bases respectively, with 10 bases between them. Germline V gene lookup returns CDR1 SNHLY and CDR2 FYNNEI. CDR3 loop: CADRGPYNEQFF. The CDR3, as DNA: TGTGCCGACCGGGGGCCCTACAATGAGCAGTTCTTC.

The table lists this clonotype with a few counts. The J gene is TRBJ2-1, the V gene TRBV29-1; TRBD1 matches at 7 bases. V lost 2 bases and J lost 2; bases outside the gene matches: 9. The CDR3 covers 16 residues. Germline V gives CDR1 SQVTM, CDR2 ANQGSEA. CDR3 protein: CSVESGQAVPYNEQFF. The CDR3 DNA reads as TGCAGCGTTGAATCCGGACAGGCCGTCCCCTACAATGAGCAGTTCTTC.

This clonotype was observed many times. The chain joins TRBV28 to TRBJ1-5; D perhaps matches TRBD1 (6 bases). The CDR3 is made up of 14 amino acids. From germline, CDR1 is MDHEN and CDR2 SYDVKM. The V end lost 2 bases, the J end lost 7 bases, and 12 bases lay between the germline ends. In DNA form, the CDR3 reads TGTGCCAGCAGTTTAGGAACAGGGATGCAGCCCCAGCATTTT. It translates to CASSLGTGMQPQHF.

Ten or more counts support this clonotype. The rearrangement uses TRBV27 and TRBJ2-3; no clear D gene. CDR3 length: 15 amino acids. Trimming shortened V by 5 bases and J by 0 bases, and 12 bases separated the two germline ends. Germline V lookup: CDR1 MNHEY, CDR2 SMNVEV (reference sequence). CDR3 DNA sequence: TGTGCCAGCAGTATCCGGACGGCTAGCACAGATACGCAGTATTTT. It specifies CASSIRTASTDTQYF.

In its sample, this clonotype was seen a few times. The chain combines TRBV18 with TRBJ1-3; no reliable D call. This CDR3 is built from 15 residues. Trimming took off 1 base at V and 5 bases at J, with 12 bases between the two ends. Germline CDR1 and CDR2: KGHSH and LQKENI. The CDR3 reads CASSPRGLNRNTIYF. In nucleotides, the CDR3 is TGTGCCAGCTCACCACGTGGCCTAAACCGAAACACCATATATTTT. The whole variable domain, filled in from reference TRBV18 and TRBJ1-3, reads NAGVMQNPRHLVRRRGQEARLRCSPMKGHSHVYWYRQLPEEGLKFMVYLQKENIIDESGMPKERFSAEFPKEGPSILRIQQVVRGDSAAYFCASSPRGLNRNTIYFGEGSWLTVV.

The chain is built from TRBV10-3 and TRBJ2-7; a possible D gene is TRBD2 (5 bases). There are 15 residues in the CDR3. Deletions cut 3 bases from V and 2 bases from J, with 14 bases between. The germline CDR1 and CDR2 sequences are ENHRY and SYGVKD. The CDR3 region has the DNA TGTGCCATCAGTGACCCGGCCGGGAAAACCTACGAGCAGTACTTC. Protein sequence: CAISDPAGKTYEQYF.

This clonotype was observed a few times. CDR3 sequence (DNA): TGCAGTGCTAGAGATCGTCAGGGAGGACAGCCCCAGCATTTT. Its translation is CSARDRQGGQPQHF. This rearrangement joins TRBV20-1 to TRBJ1-5, with D possibly matching TRBD1 (5 bases). The CDR3 covers 14 residues. Germline CDR1 and CDR2: DFQATT and SNEGSKA (reference sequence). V was pared by 0 bases and J by 7 bases, with 13 bases between.

The table lists this clonotype with many counts. The chain joins TRBV2 to TRBJ1-2; no definite D call. Germline V CDR1 and CDR2: SNHLY, FYNNEI. The CDR3 length is 13 residues. V was clipped by 4 bases and J by 0 bases, with 6 bases between them. The CDR3 sequence is CASSATSNYGYTF. DNA for the CDR3: TGTGCCAGCAGTGCGACATCTAACTATGGCTACACCTTC.

This clonotype was counted ten times or more. This chain uses TRBV4-2 with TRBJ2-4; no definite D call. Looked up from germline, CDR1 is LGHNA and CDR2 is YNFKEQ. This CDR3 spans 14 amino acids. V lost 1 base, J lost 7 bases, and 11 bases lay in between. The CDR3 bases are TGTGCCAGCAGCCAAGTCCCCCGTGGGAACATTCAGTACTTC. Residues: CASSQVPRGNIQYF.

This clonotype was detected ten times or more. The chain combines TRBV12-3 or TRBV12-4 with TRBJ2-1; D gene unclear. Trimming stripped 3 bases from V and 0 bases from J, with 15 bases between. This CDR3 region has 17 residues. As DNA, the CDR3 is TGTGCCAGCAGTTTCTTCGTCGGCCTGAGCTCCTACAATGAGCAGTTCTTC. Translating gives CASSFFVGLSSYNEQFF.

This clonotype came up many times. This chain uses TRBV7-9 with TRBJ2-5; D gene uncertain. The CDR3 sequence is 11 residues long. Trimming cost V 3 bases and J 5 bases, with 4 bases left between them. Germline CDR1 is SEHNR and CDR2 is FQNEAQ (reference sequence). The CDR3 region has the DNA TGTGCCAGCAGCTTTTTCGAGACCCAGTACTTC. It is translated as CASSFFETQYF.

This clonotype was counted ten times or more. The V and J genes are TRBV24-1 and TRBJ2-2; 11 bases are shared with TRBD1. Germline V lookup: CDR1 KGHDR, CDR2 SFDVKD. V trimming: 3 bases; J trimming: 5 bases; junction bases outside the gene matches: 4. This CDR3 is built from 16 residues. The CDR3 region has the DNA TGTGCCACCAGTGATCCGGGACAGGGGGGGACCGGGGAGCTGTTTTTT. Encoded protein: CATSDPGQGGTGELFF.

The chain combines TRBV20-1 with TRBJ2-2; TRBD1 matches 7 bases. The CDR3 is made up of 14 amino acids. Germline lookup yields CDR1 DFQATT and CDR2 SNEGSKA (reference sequence). The ends lost 1 base at V and 3 bases at J; junction bases unmatched: 2. In nucleotides, the CDR3 is TGCAGTGCTAGAGTGCAGGGGGACACCGGGGAGCTGTTTTTT. Translating gives CSARVQGDTGELFF.

This clonotype was observed at least ten times. This chain links TRBV7-3 with TRBJ2-1; weak D call: TRBD1 (5 bases). V lost 5 bases to trimming and J lost 7 bases, with 12 bases between them. This CDR3 spans 13 amino acids. In germline, CDR1 is SGHTA, CDR2 FQGTGA. CDR3 amino acids: CASSPNRGNEQFF. Written as DNA, the CDR3 is TGTGCCAGCAGCCCGAATAGGGGAAATGAGCAGTTCTTC.

V gene TRBV29-1 combines with J gene TRBJ2-7; 12 bases align to TRBD2. Trimming at V came to 6 bases and at J to 3 bases, leaving 3 bases not matched to a gene. Germline V lookup: CDR1 SQVTM, CDR2 ANQGSEA. This CDR3 comprises 13 residues. The DNA of the CDR3 is TGCAGCGTGACTAGCGGGAGTGTCTACGAGCAGTACTTC. Translation: CSVTSGSVYEQYF.

The V gene is TRBV5-1, the J gene TRBJ2-3, with D possibly being TRBD1 or TRBD2 (5 bases each). The germline CDR1 and CDR2 sequences are SGHRS and YFSETQ. V was trimmed by 4 bases and J by 4 bases, leaving 10 bases between them. This CDR3 region has 13 residues. This CDR3 reads CASSRGVPDTQYF. The CDR3 nucleotides read TGCGCCAGCAGCCGAGGGGTTCCAGATACGCAGTATTTT.

The gene calls are TRBV7-2 and TRBJ2-5, with 8 bases fitting TRBD2. CDR1 is SGHTA and CDR2 is FQGNSA in the germline V gene. The CDR3 length is 18 residues. V lost 2 bases, J lost 5 bases, and 16 bases stayed unmatched. CDR3 residues: CASSLRGSGTIHGETQYF. The DNA for the CDR3 is TGTGCCAGCAGCTTAAGGGGTAGCGGGACGATTCACGGGGAGACCCAGTACTTC.

The chain is built from TRBV18 and TRBJ2-6; D possibly corresponds to TRBD1 (6 bases). CDR1 KGHSH and CDR2 LQKENI come from the germline V gene. V was cut by 0 bases and J by 3 bases, with 15 bases left in between. CDR3 length equals 18 residues. The CDR3 DNA is TGTGCCAGCTCACCACCGGGCAGGGGTTTGAGTGGGGCCAACGTCCTGACTTTC. Its protein product is CASSPPGRGLSGANVLTF.

This clonotype was seen ten or more times. The chain carries TRBV4-2 and TRBJ2-5, with D perhaps matching TRBD2 (5 bases). Germline V lookup: CDR1 LGHNA, CDR2 YNFKEQ. The germline V and J ends were trimmed by 3 bases and 7 bases, with 18 bases remaining between them. The CDR3 extends over 15 amino acids. CDR3 sequence: CASSQLEEVSGTQYF. CDR3 nucleotide sequence: TGTGCCAGCAGCCAGCTGGAGGAGGTGTCAGGGACCCAGTACTTC.

V gene TRBV5-6 combines with J gene TRBJ2-7, with 8 bases matching TRBD1. The CDR3 consists of 15 residues. The junction had 13 bases not matched to a gene; V was cut back by 4 bases and J by 7 bases. CDR1 is SGHDT and CDR2 is YYEEEE in the germline V gene. CDR3 residues: CASSPGTGGGSEQYF. Written as DNA, the CDR3 is TGTGCCAGCAGCCCTGGGACAGGAGGGGGGAGTGAGCAGTACTTC.

This clonotype has at least ten counts. This chain connects TRBV5-4 to TRBJ2-7; a weak D match, TRBD1 (7 bases). V dropped 0 bases and J dropped 3 bases, with 13 bases sitting between them. From germline, CDR1 is SGHNT and CDR2 YYREEE (reference sequence). The CDR3 is 15 residues long. Here the CDR3 DNA reads TGTGCCAGCAGCTTGGCCCGGCAGGGGGGCTACGAGCAGTACTTC. It translates to CASSLARQGGYEQYF.

This clonotype was seen repeatedly, ten times or more. V and J are TRBV6-2 or TRBV6-3 and TRBJ2-2; D is unclear. The CDR3 is 13 residues long. Trimming cost V 2 bases and J 3 bases, with 4 bases left between them. Per germline, CDR1 MNHEY and CDR2 SVGEGT. The CDR3 DNA reads TGTGCCAGCAGTTACAGGGACACCGGGGAGCTGTTTTTT. This encodes CASSYRDTGELFF.

This clonotype was recorded a few times. The chain is built from TRBV20-1 and TRBJ2-1; 12 bases fit TRBD2. V shed 4 bases, J shed 10 bases, and the junction held 8 bases outside the gene matches. The CDR3 runs 14 residues. Germline V gene sequence: CDR1 DFQATT, CDR2 SNEGSKA (reference sequence). The CDR3 coding sequence is TGCAGTGCTACCCTAGCGGGGGGGCCAAGAGAGCAGTTCTTC. Translation gives CSATLAGGPREQFF.

This clonotype was counted at least ten times. The rearrangement uses TRBV6-2 or TRBV6-3 and TRBJ2-1; unclear D gene. Germline V lookup: CDR1 MNHEY, CDR2 SVGEGT. V was pared by 5 bases and J by 4 bases, with 12 bases between. The CDR3 extends over 14 amino acids. CDR3 in amino acids: CASSQTVPYNEQFF. The CDR3 DNA reads as TGTGCCAGCAGTCAAACCGTACCGTACAATGAGCAGTTCTTC.

The CDR3 DNA reads TGCGCCAGCAGCCCCCGCGGGGGGAAAAAACTGTTTTTT. It is translated as CASSPRGGKKLFF. J is TRBJ1-4 and V is TRBV5-1; weak D call: TRBD1 (5 bases). This CDR3 comprises 13 residues. CDR1 and CDR2 from the germline V gene are SGHRS and YFSETQ. Trimming removed 4 bases at V and 9 bases at J, with 13 bases between. The whole variable domain, remainder taken from reference TRBV5-1 and TRBJ1-4, is KAGVTQTPRYLIKTRGQQVTLSCSPISGHRSVSWYQQTPGQGLQFLFEYFSETQRNKGNFPGRFSGRQFSNSRSEMNVSTLELGDSALYLCASSPRGGKKLFFGSGTQLSVL.